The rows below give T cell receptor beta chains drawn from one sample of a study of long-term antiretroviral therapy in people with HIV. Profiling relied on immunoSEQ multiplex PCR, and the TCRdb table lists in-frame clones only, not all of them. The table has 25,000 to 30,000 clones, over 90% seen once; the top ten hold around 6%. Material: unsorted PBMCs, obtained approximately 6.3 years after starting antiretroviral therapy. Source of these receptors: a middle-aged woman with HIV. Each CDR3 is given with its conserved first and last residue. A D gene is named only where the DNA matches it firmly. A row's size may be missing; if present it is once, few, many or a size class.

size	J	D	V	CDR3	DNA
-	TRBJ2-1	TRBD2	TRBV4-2	CASSQGLAGKGNEQFF	TGTGCCAGCAGCCAAGGACTAGCGGGAAAAGGCAATGAGCAGTTCTTC
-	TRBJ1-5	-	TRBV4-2	CASSLSRREPQHF	TGTGCCAGCAGCCTCTCCAGGAGGGAGCCCCAGCATTTT
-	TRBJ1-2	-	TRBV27	CASSFLGRGPNYGYTF	TGTGCCAGCAGTTTTTTGGGACGGGGGCCTAACTATGGCTACACCTTC
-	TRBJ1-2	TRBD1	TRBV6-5	CASSYETGALYGYTF	TGTGCCAGCAGTTACGAGACAGGGGCGCTCTATGGCTACACCTTC
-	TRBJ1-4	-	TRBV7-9	CASSFGGSRENEKLFF	TGTGCCAGCAGCTTCGGGGGTAGCAGGGAGAATGAAAAACTGTTTTTT
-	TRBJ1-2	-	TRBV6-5	CASTPGPALGYTF	TGTGCCAGTACGCCGGGGCCCGCGCTTGGCTACACCTTC
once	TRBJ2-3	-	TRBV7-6	CASSLGQAVFDTQYF	TGTGCCAGCAGCTTAGGACAGGCGGTTTTCGATACGCAGTATTTT
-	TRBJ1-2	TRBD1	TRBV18	CASSPLRTGGSGYTF	TGTGCCAGCTCACCGCTGAGGACAGGGGGGTCTGGCTACACCTTC
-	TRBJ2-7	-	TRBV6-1	CASSEGLGQVFNEQYF	TGTGCCAGCAGTGAAGGCTTGGGGCAGGTTTTCAACGAGCAGTACTTC
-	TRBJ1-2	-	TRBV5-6	CASIGRQSYGYTF	TGTGCCAGCATCGGTAGGCAGAGCTATGGCTACACCTTC
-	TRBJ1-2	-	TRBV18	CASSPDGIYGYTF	TGTGCCAGCTCACCAGACGGGATCTATGGCTACACCTTC
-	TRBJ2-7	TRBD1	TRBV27	CASSTLAGTGRREQYF	TGTGCCAGCAGTACGCTGGCCGGGACAGGGCGACGCGAGCAGTACTTC
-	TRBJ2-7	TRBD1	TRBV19	CASSMLGTGSEQYF	TGTGCCAGTAGTATGTTAGGGACAGGCTCCGAACAGTACTTC